This TCR beta chain was observed in a study of blood T cell repertoires in COVID-19. About the study: In each case, the material was cDNA or gDNA derived from T cells, B-cell-depleted T cells, or PBMCs.

CDR1 is LNHDA, CDR2 SQIVND, per germline (reference sequence). The CDR3 length is 15 residues. V lost 8 bases and J lost 2; bases outside the gene matches: 7. This clone was recorded a few times. The participants were between roughly 18 and 90 years old and came from 24 US areas. Participants had their cohort set by participant-reported clinical history. As handled by the study authors: Reference gene primer amplification in the assay estimated nucleated cell counts. Assay: immunoSEQ multiplex PCR; the TCRdb copy retains only in-frame clones and omits some. The D gene and trimming were derived from the DNA, and the V and J assignments and clone size from that table. The sample lists some 200,000 clones; approximately 90% were seen once.

The chain recombines TRBV19 with TRBJ1-2; 11 bases fit TRBD1. The sequence was collected from a woman between 35 and 50 years old with acute COVID-19. The sequenced sample was PBMCs or T cells enriched from blood (not recorded which). This CDR3 is CASGKGQGDNYGYTF. CDR3 DNA: TGTGCCAGTGGAAAGGGACAGGGGGACAACTATGGCTACACCTTC. Looking up the rest from reference TRBV19 and TRBJ1-2 gives the full variable domain: DGGITQSPKYLFRKEGQNVTLSCEQNLNHDAMYWYRQDPGQGLRLIYYSQIVNDFQKGDIAEGYSVSREKKESFPLTVTSAQKNPTAFYLCASGKGQGDNYGYTFGSGTRLTVV.